The 3 T cell receptor beta chains presented below share a single source sample, sequenced in a study of siplizumab effects on memory and regulatory T cells. Repertoires were generated with immunoSEQ multiplex PCR, while TCRdb's copy carries only in-frame clones and drops some. This sample has some 100,000 clones, with around 90% found just once. Sequencing was done on a sample of CD4+ T cells sorted from blood. These receptors came from a human donor in good health. Some clones in this sample may be carry-over from other donors' samples.

J is TRBJ1-3 and V is TRBV15; D is uncertain. With 0 bases removed from V and 11 bases from J, the gap between germline ends came to 11 bases. The length of the CDR3 is 13 residues. CDR1 is LNHNV, CDR2 YYDKDF, per germline (reference sequence). CDR3 sequence: CATSREPLRPIYF. CDR3 sequence (DNA): TGTGCCACCAGCAGAGAACCATTGAGGCCCATATATTTT.

The chain carries TRBV29-1 and TRBJ2-7; 7 bases align to TRBD1. Germline V gene lookup returns CDR1 SQVTM and CDR2 ANQGSEA. V dropped 7 bases and J dropped 4; count of bases not matched to a gene: 10. This CDR3 comprises 13 residues. CDR3 DNA: TGCAGCGCTGGGACAGAATGGGGGTACGAGCAGTACTTC. Translation gives CSAGTEWGYEQYF.

CDR3 protein: CASSLTLGGTEAFF. The CDR3 DNA follows: TGTGCCAGCAGCCTTACACTGGGAGGCACTGAAGCTTTCTTT. The chain has TRBV14 and TRBJ1-1, with D unclear. The V and J ends lost 4 bases and 4 bases respectively, with 13 bases between them. Germline values: CDR1 SGHDN, CDR2 FVKESK. The CDR3 contains 14 residues.